The T cell receptor (beta chain) described here comes from a study of cytomegalovirus exposure and HLA in healthy donors. A multiplex PCR was run with 60 Vbeta primers and 13 Jbeta primers. Libraries were prepared by immunoSEQ multiplex PCR; TCRdb keeps only in-frame clonotypes and omits some of them. The sample has about 40,000 clones; 60% to 70% are singletons. V was pared by 1 base and J by 0 bases, with 2 bases between. The CDR3 has 12 residues. Per germline, CDR1 GTSNPN and CDR2 SVGIG (reference sequence). Regarding donors, all were healthy bone marrow donors. The V call is TRBV30, the J call TRBJ2-3, with unresolved D. The clonotype comes from a man between 40 and 49 years old in good health and CMV-seronegative. The specimen sequenced was PBMCs. The chain's CDR3 is CAWSASTDTQYF. CDR3 DNA sequence: TGTGCCTGGAGTGCGAGCACAGATACGCAGTATTTT.